The subject of this entry is one T cell receptor (beta chain). Profiled with immunoSEQ multiplex PCR; TCRdb holds only in-frame clones, not every one. The sample shows around 56,000 clones, roughly 87% of them seen only once. These data belong to a study of cytomegalovirus exposure and HLA in healthy donors. Germline V CDR1 and CDR2: SGHRS, YFSETQ. This CDR3 region has 17 residues. Trimming took 3 bases from V and 3 from J; bases not matched to a gene: 7. Specimen: PBMCs. The receptor's source is a woman under 30 in good health and CMV-seronegative. J is TRBJ2-6 and V is TRBV5-1, with 9 bases matching TRBD1. DNA of the CDR3: TGCGCCAGCAGCTATCCGGGACAGGGCGGTGGGGCCAACGTCCTGACTTTC. It encodes CASSYPGQGGGANVLTF.